A selection of T cell receptor beta chains follows, all from one sample in a study of liver allograft versus peripheral blood T cells. MiXCR, applied by TCRdb to the reads, yields one record per CDR3 protein. The sample consists of about 9,000 distinct CDR3 sequences, approximately 16% of them appearing once. The source is a human patient who had a liver transplant. T cells may partly derive from the graft donor. Both conserved end residues are part of each CDR3. A D gene is named only where the DNA matches it firmly. Some rows mark clone size as missing; the rest say once, few, many or name a class of expanded clone.

v_gene,j_gene,d_gene,abundance,CDR3aa,CDR3nt
TRBV28,TRBJ1-4,TRBD1,-,CASSSGTVNEKLFF,TGTGCCAGCAGTTCCGGGACAGTTAATGAAAAACTGTTTTTT
TRBV19,TRBJ1-2,TRBD1,medium-sized,CASSLGQGGYGYTF,TGTGCCAGTAGTCTAGGACAGGGAGGCTATGGCTACACCTTC
TRBV11-2,TRBJ2-1,TRBD2,few,CASSLSRGGRAYNEQFF,TGTGCCAGCAGCTTAAGTCGCGGCGGGAGGGCCTACAATGAGCAGTTCTTC
TRBV5-5,TRBJ1-5,-,-,CASSLQGINQPQHF,TGTGCCAGCAGCTTGCAGGGGATCAATCAGCCCCAGCATTTT
TRBV27,TRBJ2-2,-,medium-sized,CASKATLLLGELFF,TGTGCCAGCAAGGCTACTCTTCTGCTCGGGGAGCTGTTTTTT
TRBV27,TRBJ2-1,-,many,CASSPWGQVHNEQFF,TGTGCCAGCAGTCCTTGGGGGCAGGTACACAATGAGCAGTTCTTC
TRBV20-1,TRBJ2-1,TRBD2,many,CSAGRGAYNEQFF,TGCAGTGCCGGGAGGGGAGCCTACAATGAGCAGTTCTTC
TRBV20-1,TRBJ1-5,-,medium-sized,CSASRGAGNQPQHF,TGCAGTGCTAGTCGGGGCGCGGGCAATCAGCCCCAGCATTTT
TRBV19,TRBJ1-1,-,many,CASQGVQGPEAFF,TGTGCCAGTCAGGGAGTACAGGGACCTGAAGCTTTCTTT
TRBV10-3,TRBJ2-7,-,few,CAISEEGNPLYEQYF,TGTGCCATCAGTGAGGAAGGGAACCCTCTCTACGAGCAGTACTTC
TRBV29-1,TRBJ1-3,-,medium-sized,CSVGFGSSSGNTIYF,TGCAGCGTTGGGTTTGGTTCCAGCTCTGGAAACACCATATATTTT
TRBV6-1,TRBJ1-6,-,medium-sized,CASSGGPTLHF,TGTGCCAGCAGTGGGGGCCCCACCCTCCACTTT
TRBV28,TRBJ2-7,TRBD1,medium-sized,CATVGAGTGSPYEQYF,TGTGCCACGGTAGGGGCGGGGACAGGGTCTCCCTACGAGCAGTACTTC
TRBV29-1,TRBJ2-1,TRBD2,medium-sized,CSVEGGRARNEQFF,TGCAGCGTTGAAGGGGGGAGGGCTCGAAATGAGCAGTTCTTC
TRBV9,TRBJ2-5,-,-,CASSVLPVPETQYF,TGTGCCAGCAGCGTACTCCCCGTCCCAGAGACCCAGTACTTC
TRBV27,TRBJ1-1,TRBD1,few,CASKTFRTGATEAFF,TGTGCCAGCAAAACTTTTAGGACAGGGGCCACTGAAGCTTTCTTT
TRBV30,TRBJ1-2,-,medium-sized,CAWTGTNNYGYTF,TGTGCCTGGACCGGGACAAATAACTATGGCTACACCTTC
TRBV25-1,TRBJ1-4,-,medium-sized,CASSNGGSGKKLFF,TGTGCCAGCAGTAATGGGGGATCGGGCAAAAAACTGTTTTTT
TRBV12-3/TRBV12-4,TRBJ1-1,-,few,CASTQRTENTEAFF,TGTGCCAGCACCCAAAGGACTGAAAACACTGAAGCTTTCTTT
TRBV20-1,TRBJ2-3,-,-,CSAGTYTDTQYF,TGCAGTGCTGGGACTTACACAGATACGCAGTATTTT
TRBV28,TRBJ1-3,-,medium-sized,CASTPAGNSGNTIYF,TGTGCCAGCACTCCAGCAGGGAACTCTGGAAACACCATATATTTT
TRBV19,TRBJ1-3,-,many,CATKTGRAGNTIYF,TGTGCCACTAAGACCGGGCGCGCTGGAAACACCATATATTTT
TRBV20-1,TRBJ1-6,TRBD1,many,CSARDLRQGSNSPLHF,TGCAGTGCTAGAGATCTCAGACAGGGCTCTAATTCACCCCTCCACTTT
TRBV27,TRBJ1-1,-,few,CASSLSRSGGTEAFF,TGTGCCAGCAGTTTATCGAGGTCGGGGGGCACTGAAGCTTTCTTT
TRBV20-1,TRBJ1-2,-,medium-sized,CSASPSRDGYTF,TGCAGTGCTAGCCCCTCCAGGGACGGCTACACCTTC
TRBV27,TRBJ1-5,-,-,CATAVGLSQPQHF,TGTGCCACCGCCGTTGGTTTATCTCAGCCCCAGCATTTT
TRBV29-1,TRBJ1-2,-,medium-sized,CSVGEKLANYGYTF,TGCAGCGTTGGGGAGAAGTTAGCTAACTATGGCTACACCTTC
TRBV6-6,TRBJ1-1,-,medium-sized,CASTWEGVTEAFF,TGTGCCAGCACCTGGGAGGGGGTAACTGAAGCTTTCTTT
TRBV12-3/TRBV12-4,TRBJ1-3,-,few,CASSPSPLSGNTIYF,TGTGCCAGCAGTCCCTCCCCCCTCTCTGGAAACACCATATATTTT
TRBV15,TRBJ2-1,TRBD2,medium-sized,CATSRGRLAGGEQFF,TGTGCCACCAGCAGAGGAAGACTAGCGGGAGGTGAGCAGTTCTTC
TRBV28,TRBJ2-7,-,few,CASSLFQGAYEQYF,TGTGCCAGCAGTTTATTCCAGGGCGCCTACGAGCAGTACTTC
TRBV12-3/TRBV12-4,TRBJ2-7,-,-,CASSWGRRVYEQYF,TGTGCCAGCAGCTGGGGACGGCGGGTCTACGAGCAGTACTTC